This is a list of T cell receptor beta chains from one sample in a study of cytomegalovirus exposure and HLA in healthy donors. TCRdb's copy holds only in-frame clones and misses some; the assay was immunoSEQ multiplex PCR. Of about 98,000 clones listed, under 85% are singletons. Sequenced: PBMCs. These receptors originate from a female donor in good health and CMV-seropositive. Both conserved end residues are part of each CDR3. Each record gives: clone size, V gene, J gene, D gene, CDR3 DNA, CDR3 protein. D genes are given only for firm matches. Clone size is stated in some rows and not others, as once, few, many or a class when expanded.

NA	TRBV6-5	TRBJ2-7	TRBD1	TGTGCCAGCAGTTACGACAGGGGCTACGAGCAGTACTTC	CASSYDRGYEQYF
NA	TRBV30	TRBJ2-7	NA	TGTGCCTGGGTAGACAGTTACGAGCAGTACTTC	CAWVDSYEQYF
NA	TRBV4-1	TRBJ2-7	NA	TGCGCCAGCAGCTTTCGCCTACAGGGCTACGAGCAGTACTTC	CASSFRLQGYEQYF
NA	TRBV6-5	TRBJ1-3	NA	TGTGCCAGCAGCAGGGGAAATGGAAACACCATATATTTT	CASSRGNGNTIYF
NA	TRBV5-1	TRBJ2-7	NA	TGCGCCAGCAGCTTGGAGGGAGCGATCTCCTACGAGCAGTACTTC	CASSLEGAISYEQYF
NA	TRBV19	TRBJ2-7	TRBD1	TGTGCCAGTAGTACCGGGACAGGGCGGCCCTACGAGCAGTACTTC	CASSTGTGRPYEQYF
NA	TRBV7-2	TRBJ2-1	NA	TGTGCCAGCAGCTTAGGCGGGGGCCGCTCCTACAATGAGCAGTTCTTC	CASSLGGGRSYNEQFF
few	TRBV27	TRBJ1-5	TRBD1	TGTGCCAGCAGTCAAAGACAGGGGAGGAATCAGCCCCAGCATTTT	CASSQRQGRNQPQHF
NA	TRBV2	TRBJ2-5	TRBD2	TGTGCCAGCAGTACCAATAGCGGGAGAGCAGAGACCCAGTACTTC	CASSTNSGRAETQYF
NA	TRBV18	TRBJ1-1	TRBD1	TGTGCCAGCTCGCGGACAGGCATGAACACTGAAGCTTTCTTT	CASSRTGMNTEAFF
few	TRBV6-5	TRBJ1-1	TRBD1	TGTGCCAGCATGGTGGGACAGGGGGCTTTCTTT	CASMVGQGAFF
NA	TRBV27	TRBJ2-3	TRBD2	TGTGCCAGCAGTATAGCGGGAGAGACCTCCACAGATACGCAGTATTTT	CASSIAGETSTDTQYF
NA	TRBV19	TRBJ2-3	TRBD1	TGTGCCAGTAGTATTGACCGGGACAGGGCAGATGTAGATACGCAGTATTTT	CASSIDRDRADVDTQYF
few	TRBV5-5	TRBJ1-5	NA	TGTGCCAGCAGCTTGTTAGAGTATAGCAATCAGCCCCAGCATTTT	CASSLLEYSNQPQHF
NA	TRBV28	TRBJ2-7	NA	TGTGCCAGCAGCCCGCCAGGTGAGACCTACGAGCAGTACTTC	CASSPPGETYEQYF
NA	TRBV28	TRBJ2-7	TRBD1	TGTGCCAGCAGTATATCAACCGGGACAGCCGAGCAGTACTTC	CASSISTGTAEQYF
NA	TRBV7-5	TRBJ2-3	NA	TGTGTCAGAAGCTGGGGCCACACAGATACGCAGTATTTT	CVRSWGHTDTQYF
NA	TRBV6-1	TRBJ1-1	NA	TGTGCCAGCAGTGAAGCGGGGGGAAGGAACACTGAAGCTTTCTTT	CASSEAGGRNTEAFF
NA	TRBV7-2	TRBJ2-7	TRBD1	TGTGCCAGCAGCTTGACGACAGGGTCCGAGCAGTACTTC	CASSLTTGSEQYF
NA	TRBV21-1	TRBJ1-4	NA	TGTGCCAGCAGCAGCCGGGACAGGGAAAACATGGCAACTAATGAAAAACTGTTTTTT	CASSSRDRENMATNEKLFF
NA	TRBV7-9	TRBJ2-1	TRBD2	TGTGCCAGCAGCGAGCTGTGGAGCGGGAGGGCCGGCGATGAGCAGTTCTTC	CASSELWSGRAGDEQFF
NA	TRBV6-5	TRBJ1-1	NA	TGTGCCAGCAGTTACGAGGGGGTAGAAACTGAAGCTTTCTTT	CASSYEGVETEAFF
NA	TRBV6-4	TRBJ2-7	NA	TGTGCCAGAAATCTAAAGGGACACGACTACGAGCAGTACTTC	CARNLKGHDYEQYF